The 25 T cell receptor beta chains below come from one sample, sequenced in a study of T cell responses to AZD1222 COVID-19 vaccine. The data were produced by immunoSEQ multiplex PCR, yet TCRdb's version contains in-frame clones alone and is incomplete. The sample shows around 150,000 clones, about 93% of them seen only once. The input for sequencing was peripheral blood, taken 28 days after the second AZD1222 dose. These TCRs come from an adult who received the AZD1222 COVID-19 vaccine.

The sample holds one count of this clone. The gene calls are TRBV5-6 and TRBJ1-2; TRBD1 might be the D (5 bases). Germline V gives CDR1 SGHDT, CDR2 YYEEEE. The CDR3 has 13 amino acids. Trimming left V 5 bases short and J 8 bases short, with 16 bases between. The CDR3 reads CASRNGADRGYTF. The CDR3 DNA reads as TGTGCCAGCAGAAATGGGGCAGATAGGGGCTACACCTTC. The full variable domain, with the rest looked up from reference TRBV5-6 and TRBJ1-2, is DAGVTQSPTHLIKTRGQQVTLRCSPKSGHDTVSWYQQALGQGPQFIFQYYEEEERQRGNFPDRFSGHQFPNYSSELNVNALLLGDSALYLCASRNGADRGYTFGSGTRLTVV.

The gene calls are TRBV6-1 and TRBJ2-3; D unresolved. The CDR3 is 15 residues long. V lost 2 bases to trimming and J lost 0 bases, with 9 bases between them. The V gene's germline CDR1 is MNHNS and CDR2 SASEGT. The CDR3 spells CASSEQAYSTDTQYF. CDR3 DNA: TGTGCCAGCAGTGAACAGGCTTATAGCACAGATACGCAGTATTTT.

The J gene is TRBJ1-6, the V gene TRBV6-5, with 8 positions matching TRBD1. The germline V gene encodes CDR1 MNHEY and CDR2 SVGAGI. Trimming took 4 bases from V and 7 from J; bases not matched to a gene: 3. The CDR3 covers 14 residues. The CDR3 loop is CASSWRTGNSPLHF. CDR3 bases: TGTGCCAGCAGTTGGAGGACAGGGAATTCACCCCTCCACTTT.

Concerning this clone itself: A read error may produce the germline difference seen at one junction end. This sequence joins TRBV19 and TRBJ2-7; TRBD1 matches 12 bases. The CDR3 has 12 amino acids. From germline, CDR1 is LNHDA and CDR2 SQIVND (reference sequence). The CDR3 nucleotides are TGTGCCAGTAGTCCCGGGACAGGGGGCCTCTGCTTC. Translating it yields CASSPGTGGLCF. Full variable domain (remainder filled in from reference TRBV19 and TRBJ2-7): DGGITQSPKYLFRKEGQNVTLSCEQNLNHDAMYWYRQDPGQGLRLIYYSQIVNDFQKGDIAEGYSVSREKKESFPLTVTSAQKNPTAFYLCASSPGTGGLCFGPGTRLTVT.

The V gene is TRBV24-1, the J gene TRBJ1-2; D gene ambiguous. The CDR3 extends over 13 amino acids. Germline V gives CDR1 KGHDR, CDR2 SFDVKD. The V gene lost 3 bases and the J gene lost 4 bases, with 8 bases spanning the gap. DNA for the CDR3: TGTGCCACCAGTGATGGGTCCTCCTATGGCTACACCTTC. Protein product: CATSDGSSYGYTF.

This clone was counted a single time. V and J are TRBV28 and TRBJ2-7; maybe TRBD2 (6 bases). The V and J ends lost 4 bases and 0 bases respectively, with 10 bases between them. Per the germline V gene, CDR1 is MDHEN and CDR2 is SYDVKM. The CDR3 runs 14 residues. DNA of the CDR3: TGTGCCAGCAGTTGGGACGGGAGCTCCTACGAGCAGTACTTC. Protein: CASSWDGSSYEQYF.

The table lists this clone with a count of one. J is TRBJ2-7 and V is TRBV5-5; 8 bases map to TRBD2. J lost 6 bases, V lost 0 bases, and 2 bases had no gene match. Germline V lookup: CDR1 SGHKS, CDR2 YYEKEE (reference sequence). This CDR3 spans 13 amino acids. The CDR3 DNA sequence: TGTGCCAGCAGCTTGGCGACTAGCGCCGAGCAGTACTTC. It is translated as CASSLATSAEQYF.

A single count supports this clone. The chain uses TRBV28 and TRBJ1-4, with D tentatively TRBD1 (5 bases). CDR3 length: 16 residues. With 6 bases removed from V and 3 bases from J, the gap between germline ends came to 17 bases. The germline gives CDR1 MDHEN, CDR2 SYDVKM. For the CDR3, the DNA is TGTGCCAGCAGCCACCGGGACTATAGGTCTAATGAAAAACTGTTTTTT. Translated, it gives CASSHRDYRSNEKLFF.

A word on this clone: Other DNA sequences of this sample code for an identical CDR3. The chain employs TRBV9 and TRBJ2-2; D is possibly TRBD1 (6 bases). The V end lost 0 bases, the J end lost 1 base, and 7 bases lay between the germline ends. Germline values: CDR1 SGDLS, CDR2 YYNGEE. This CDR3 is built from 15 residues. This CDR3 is CASSVGGLNTGELFF. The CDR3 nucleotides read TGTGCCAGCAGCGTAGGGGGGCTGAACACCGGGGAGCTGTTTTTT.

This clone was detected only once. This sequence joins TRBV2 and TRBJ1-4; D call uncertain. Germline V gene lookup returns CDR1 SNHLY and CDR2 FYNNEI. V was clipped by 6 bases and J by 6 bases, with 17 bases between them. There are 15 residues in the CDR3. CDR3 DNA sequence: TGTGCCAGCAGCGCCGCCGAAGGATCTTATGAAAAACTGTTTTTT. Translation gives CASSAAEGSYEKLFF.

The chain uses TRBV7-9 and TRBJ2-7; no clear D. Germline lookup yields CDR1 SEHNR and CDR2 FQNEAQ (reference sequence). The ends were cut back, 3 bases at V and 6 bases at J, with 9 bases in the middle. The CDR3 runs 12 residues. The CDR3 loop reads CASSFMGTEQYF. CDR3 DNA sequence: TGTGCCAGCAGCTTCATGGGAACCGAGCAGTACTTC.

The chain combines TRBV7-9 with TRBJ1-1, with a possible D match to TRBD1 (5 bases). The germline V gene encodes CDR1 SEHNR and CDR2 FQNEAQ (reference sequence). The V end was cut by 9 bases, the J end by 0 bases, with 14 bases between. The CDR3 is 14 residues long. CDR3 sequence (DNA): TGTGCCAGGGGGCCCGAGGAATTGAACACTGAAGCTTTCTTT. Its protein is CARGPEELNTEAFF.

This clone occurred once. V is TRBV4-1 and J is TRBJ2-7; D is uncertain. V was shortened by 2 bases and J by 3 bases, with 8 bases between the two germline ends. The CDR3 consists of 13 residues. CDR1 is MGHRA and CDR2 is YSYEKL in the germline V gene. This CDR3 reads CASSQQDGYEQYF. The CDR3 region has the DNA TGCGCCAGCAGCCAACAGGACGGCTACGAGCAGTACTTC.

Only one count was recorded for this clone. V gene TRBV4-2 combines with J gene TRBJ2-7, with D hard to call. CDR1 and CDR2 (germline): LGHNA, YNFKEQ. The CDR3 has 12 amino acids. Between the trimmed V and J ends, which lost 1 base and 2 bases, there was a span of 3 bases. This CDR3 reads CASSQGTYEQYF. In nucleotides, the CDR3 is TGTGCCAGCAGCCAAGGGACCTACGAGCAGTACTTC.

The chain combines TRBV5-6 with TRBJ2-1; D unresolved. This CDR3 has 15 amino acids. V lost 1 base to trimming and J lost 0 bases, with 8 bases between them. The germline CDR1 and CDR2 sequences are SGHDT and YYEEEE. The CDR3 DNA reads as TGTGCCAGCAGCTTGAGAGGTACCTCCTACAATGAGCAGTTCTTC. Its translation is CASSLRGTSYNEQFF. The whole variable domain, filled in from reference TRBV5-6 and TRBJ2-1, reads DAGVTQSPTHLIKTRGQQVTLRCSPKSGHDTVSWYQQALGQGPQFIFQYYEEEERQRGNFPDRFSGHQFPNYSSELNVNALLLGDSALYLCASSLRGTSYNEQFFGPGTRLTVL.

The CDR3 DNA reads as TGTGCCAGCAGTAAATTTCAGGGGGATCCAAGTCAGCCCCAGCATTTT. Translated, it gives CASSKFQGDPSQPQHF. The rearrangement uses TRBV6-6 and TRBJ1-5; 7 bases match TRBD1. The V segment lost 5 bases and the J segment 6 bases; nucleotides outside the gene matches: 13. Germline loops: CDR1 MNHNY, CDR2 SVGAGI (reference sequence). This CDR3 has 16 residues.

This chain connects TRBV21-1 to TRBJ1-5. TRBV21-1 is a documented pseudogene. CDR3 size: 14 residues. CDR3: CASSKVVGNQPQHF. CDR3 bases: TGTGCCAGCAGCAAAGTGGTAGGGAATCAGCCCCAGCATTTT.

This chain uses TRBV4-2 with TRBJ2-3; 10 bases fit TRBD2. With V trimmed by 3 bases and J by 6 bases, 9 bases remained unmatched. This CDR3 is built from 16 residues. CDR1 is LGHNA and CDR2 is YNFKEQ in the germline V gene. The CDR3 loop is CASSQTVAGGGDTQYF. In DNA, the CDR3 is TGTGCCAGCAGCCAGACGGTAGCGGGGGGTGGGGATACGCAGTATTTT.

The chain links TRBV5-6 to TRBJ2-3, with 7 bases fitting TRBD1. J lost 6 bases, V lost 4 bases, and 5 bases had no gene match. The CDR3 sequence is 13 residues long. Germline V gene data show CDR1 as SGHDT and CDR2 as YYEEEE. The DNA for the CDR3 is TGTGCCAGCAGCACAGGGACAGCGGATACGCAGTATTTT. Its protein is CASSTGTADTQYF.

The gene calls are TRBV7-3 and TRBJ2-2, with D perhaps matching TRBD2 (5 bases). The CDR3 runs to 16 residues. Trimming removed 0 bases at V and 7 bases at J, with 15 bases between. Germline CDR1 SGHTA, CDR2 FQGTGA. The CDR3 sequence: CASSLTSTGAGGELFF. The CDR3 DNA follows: TGTGCCAGCAGCTTAACGTCCACCGGTGCGGGCGGGGAGCTGTTTTTT.

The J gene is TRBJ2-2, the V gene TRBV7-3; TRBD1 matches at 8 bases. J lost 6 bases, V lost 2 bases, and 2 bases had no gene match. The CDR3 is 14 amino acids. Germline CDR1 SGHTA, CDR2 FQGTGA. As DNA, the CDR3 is TGTGCCAGCAGCTTAGGACAGGGACCCGGGGAGCTGTTTTTT. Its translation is CASSLGQGPGELFF.

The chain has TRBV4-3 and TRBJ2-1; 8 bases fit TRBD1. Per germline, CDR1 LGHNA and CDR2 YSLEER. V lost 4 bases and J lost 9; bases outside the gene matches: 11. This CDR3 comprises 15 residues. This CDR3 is CASSLGQGSLGEQFF. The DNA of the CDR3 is TGCGCCAGCAGCCTCGGACAGGGTAGTCTGGGTGAGCAGTTCTTC.

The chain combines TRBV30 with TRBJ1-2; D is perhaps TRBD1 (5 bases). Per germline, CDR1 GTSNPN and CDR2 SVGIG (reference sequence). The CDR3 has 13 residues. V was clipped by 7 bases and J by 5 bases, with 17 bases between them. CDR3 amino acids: CASKTLRGYGYTF. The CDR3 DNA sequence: TGTGCCTCAAAGACCTTGAGGGGTTATGGCTACACCTTC.

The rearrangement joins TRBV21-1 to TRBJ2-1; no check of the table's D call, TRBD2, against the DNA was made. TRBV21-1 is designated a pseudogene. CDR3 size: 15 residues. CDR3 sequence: CASSNPGLANNEQFF. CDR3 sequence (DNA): TGTGCCAGCAGCAATCCGGGACTAGCGAATAATGAGCAGTTCTTC.

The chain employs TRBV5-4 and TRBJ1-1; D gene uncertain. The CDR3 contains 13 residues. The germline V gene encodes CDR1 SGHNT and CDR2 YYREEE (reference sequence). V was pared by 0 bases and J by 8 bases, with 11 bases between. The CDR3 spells CASSLEGPREAFF. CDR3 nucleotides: TGTGCCAGCAGCTTGGAGGGCCCGAGGGAAGCTTTCTTT. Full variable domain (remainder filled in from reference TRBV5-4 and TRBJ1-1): ETGVTQSPTHLIKTRGQQVTLRCSSQSGHNTVSWYQQALGQGPQFIFQYYREEENGRGNFPPRFSGLQFPNYSSELNVNALELDDSALYLCASSLEGPREAFFGQGTRLTVV.